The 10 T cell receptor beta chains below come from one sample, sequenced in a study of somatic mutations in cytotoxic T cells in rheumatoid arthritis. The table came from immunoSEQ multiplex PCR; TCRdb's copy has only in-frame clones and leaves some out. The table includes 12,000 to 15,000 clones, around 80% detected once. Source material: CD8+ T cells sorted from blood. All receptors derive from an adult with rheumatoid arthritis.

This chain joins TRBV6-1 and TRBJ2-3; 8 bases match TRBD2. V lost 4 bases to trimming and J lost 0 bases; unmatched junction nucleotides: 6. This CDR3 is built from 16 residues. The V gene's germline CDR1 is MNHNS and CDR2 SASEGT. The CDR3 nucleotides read TGTGCCAGCAGTGCCCCCAGCGGGAGCAGCACAGATACGCAGTATTTT. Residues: CASSAPSGSSTDTQYF.

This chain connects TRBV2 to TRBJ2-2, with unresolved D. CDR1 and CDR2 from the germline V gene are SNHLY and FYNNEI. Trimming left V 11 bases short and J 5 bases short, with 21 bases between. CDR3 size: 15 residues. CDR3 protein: CAWLVLRSRTGELFF. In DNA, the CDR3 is TGTGCCTGGCTGGTGTTGAGGTCGAGAACCGGGGAGCTGTTTTTT.

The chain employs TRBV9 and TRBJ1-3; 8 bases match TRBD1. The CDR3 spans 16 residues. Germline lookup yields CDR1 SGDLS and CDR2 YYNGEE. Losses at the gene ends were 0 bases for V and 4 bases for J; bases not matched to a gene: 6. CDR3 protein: CASSVDDRGSGNTIYF. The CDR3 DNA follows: TGTGCCAGCAGCGTAGACGACAGGGGATCCGGAAACACCATATATTTT.

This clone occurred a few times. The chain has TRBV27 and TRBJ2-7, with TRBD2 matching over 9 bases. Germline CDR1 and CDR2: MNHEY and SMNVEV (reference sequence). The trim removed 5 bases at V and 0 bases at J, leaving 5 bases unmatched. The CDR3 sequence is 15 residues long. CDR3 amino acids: CASSTLAGRSYEQYF. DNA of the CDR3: TGTGCCAGCAGTACCCTAGCGGGGCGCTCCTACGAGCAGTACTTC.

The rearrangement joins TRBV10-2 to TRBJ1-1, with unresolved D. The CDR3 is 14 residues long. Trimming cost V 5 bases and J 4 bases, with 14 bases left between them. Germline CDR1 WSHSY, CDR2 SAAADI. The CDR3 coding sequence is TGCGCCAGCAGTTGGGAAGTGGGTCCCACTGAAGCTTTCTTT. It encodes CASSWEVGPTEAFF.

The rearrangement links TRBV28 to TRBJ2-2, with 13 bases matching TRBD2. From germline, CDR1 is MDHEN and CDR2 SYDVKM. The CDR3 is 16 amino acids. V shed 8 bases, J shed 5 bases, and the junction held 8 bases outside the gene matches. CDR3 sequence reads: CASRGLAGVKTGELFF. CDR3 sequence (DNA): TGTGCCAGCCGTGGACTAGCGGGAGTAAAGACCGGGGAGCTGTTTTTT.

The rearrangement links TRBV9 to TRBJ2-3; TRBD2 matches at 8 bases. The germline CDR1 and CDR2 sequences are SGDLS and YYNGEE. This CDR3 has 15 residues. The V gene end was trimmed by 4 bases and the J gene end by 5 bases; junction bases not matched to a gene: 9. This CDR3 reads CASSPAGVIGDTQYF. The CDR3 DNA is TGTGCCAGCAGCCCAGCGGGGGTTATAGGAGATACGCAGTATTTT.

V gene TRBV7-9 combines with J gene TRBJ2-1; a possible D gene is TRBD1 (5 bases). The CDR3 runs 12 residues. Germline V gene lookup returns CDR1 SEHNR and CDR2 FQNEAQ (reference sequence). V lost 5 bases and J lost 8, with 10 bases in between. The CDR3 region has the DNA TGTGCCAGCAGCGGCAGGGTTTATGAGCAGTTCTTC. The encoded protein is CASSGRVYEQFF.

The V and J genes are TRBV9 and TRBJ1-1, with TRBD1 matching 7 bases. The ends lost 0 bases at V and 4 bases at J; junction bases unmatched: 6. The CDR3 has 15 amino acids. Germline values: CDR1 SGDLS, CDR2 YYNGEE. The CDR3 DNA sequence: TGTGCCAGCAGCGTAGCAGGGGGGGGTAGCACTGAAGCTTTCTTT. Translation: CASSVAGGGSTEAFF.

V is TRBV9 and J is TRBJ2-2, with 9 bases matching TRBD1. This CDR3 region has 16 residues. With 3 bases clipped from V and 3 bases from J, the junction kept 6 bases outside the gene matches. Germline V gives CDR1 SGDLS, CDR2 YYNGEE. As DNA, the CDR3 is TGTGCCAGCAGCGGGCACAGGGGGCGAGACACCGGGGAGCTGTTTTTT. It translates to CASSGHRGRDTGELFF.